This T cell receptor beta chain was captured in a study of CD8 T cells in ankylosing spondylitis. Study-wide results and limits: Past research had described some motif variants in reactive arthritis synovial fluid and blood. Clones that were linked to disease were CD8+ and were relatively rare in peripheral blood. There was reportedly significant enrichment of clones that were disease-linked in matched ankylosing spondylitis synovial fluid. In ankylosing spondylitis blood, a motif of fewer than 10 highly homologous TCR beta variants appeared characteristic.

One entry per CDR3 protein, called by TCRdb with MiXCR from the 5' RACE reads. Of 150,000 or so distinct CDR3 sequences in the sample, around 10% were seen once. This clonotype has at least ten counts. Its antigen remains unidentified. The V end lost 0 bases, the J end lost 0 bases, and 9 bases lay between the germline ends. The germline V gene encodes CDR1 SGDLS and CDR2 YYNGEE. CDR3 length: 16 amino acids. This chain joins TRBV9 and TRBJ2-2; tentatively, D is TRBD2 (6 bases). The clonotype was recovered from a male donor with ankylosing spondylitis or in good health (not recorded which). Sequenced material: blood, either unsorted or a sorted T cell fraction (not recorded which). The CDR3 is CASSVGWTTNTGELFF. For the CDR3, the DNA is TGTGCCAGCAGCGTAGGCTGGACTACGAACACCGGGGAGCTGTTTTTT.